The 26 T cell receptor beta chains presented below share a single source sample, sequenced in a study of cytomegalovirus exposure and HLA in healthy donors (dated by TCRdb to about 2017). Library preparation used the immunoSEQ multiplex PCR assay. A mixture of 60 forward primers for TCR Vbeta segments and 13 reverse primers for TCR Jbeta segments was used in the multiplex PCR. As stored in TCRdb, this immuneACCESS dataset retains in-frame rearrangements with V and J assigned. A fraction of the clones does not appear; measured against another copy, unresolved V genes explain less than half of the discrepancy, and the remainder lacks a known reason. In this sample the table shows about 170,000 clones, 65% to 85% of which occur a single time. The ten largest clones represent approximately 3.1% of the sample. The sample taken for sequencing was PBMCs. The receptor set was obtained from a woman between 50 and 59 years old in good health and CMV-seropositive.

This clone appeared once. CDR3 in amino acids: CASSFPSGANVLTF. For the CDR3, the DNA is TGTGCCAGCAGCTTTCCATCTGGGGCCAACGTCCTGACTTTC. This rearrangement joins TRBV7-2 to TRBJ2-6; D call uncertain. The CDR3 consists of 14 residues. From germline, CDR1 is SGHTA and CDR2 FQGNSA. The ends were cut back, 3 bases at V and 1 base at J, with 4 bases in the middle.

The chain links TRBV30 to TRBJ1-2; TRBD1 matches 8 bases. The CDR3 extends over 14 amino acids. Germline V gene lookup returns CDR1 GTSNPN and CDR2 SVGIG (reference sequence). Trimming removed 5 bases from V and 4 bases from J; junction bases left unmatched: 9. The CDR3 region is CAWAEGRGPYGYTF. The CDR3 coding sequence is TGTGCCTGGGCCGAGGGCAGGGGGCCCTATGGCTACACCTTC.

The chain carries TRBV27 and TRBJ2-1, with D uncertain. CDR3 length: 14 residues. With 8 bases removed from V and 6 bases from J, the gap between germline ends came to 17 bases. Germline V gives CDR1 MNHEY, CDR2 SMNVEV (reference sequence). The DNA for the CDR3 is TGTGCCAGCGCCTGGTATGAGGCCTCCAATGAGCAGTTCTTC. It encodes CASAWYEASNEQFF.

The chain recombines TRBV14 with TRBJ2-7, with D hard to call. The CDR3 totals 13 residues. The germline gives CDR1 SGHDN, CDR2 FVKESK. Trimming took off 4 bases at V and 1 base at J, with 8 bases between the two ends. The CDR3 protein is CASSRQNSYEQYF. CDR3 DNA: TGTGCCAGCAGCCGTCAAAATTCCTACGAGCAGTACTTC.

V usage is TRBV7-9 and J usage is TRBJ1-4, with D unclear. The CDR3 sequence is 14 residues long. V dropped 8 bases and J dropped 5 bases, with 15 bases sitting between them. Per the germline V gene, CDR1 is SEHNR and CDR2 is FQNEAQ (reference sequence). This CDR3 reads CASSLSSGNEKLFF. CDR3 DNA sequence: TGTGCCAGCTCCCTTAGCTCGGGGAATGAAAAACTGTTTTTT.

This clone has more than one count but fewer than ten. The CDR3 loop is CASSLGQGGFMNTEAFF. The CDR3 nucleotides are TGCGCCAGCAGCTTGGGGCAGGGGGGATTCATGAACACTGAAGCTTTCTTT. V gene TRBV5-1 combines with J gene TRBJ1-1; 7 positions agree with TRBD1. There are 17 residues in the CDR3. The germline CDR1 and CDR2 sequences are SGHRS and YFSETQ. Losses at the gene ends were 0 bases for V and 0 bases for J; bases not matched to a gene: 8.

In DNA form, the CDR3 reads TGTGCCAGCAGCCGTACAGGGTTGGAGGGAAACACCATATATTTT. Translating it yields CASSRTGLEGNTIYF. The V gene is TRBV6-1, the J gene TRBJ1-3; a weak D match, TRBD1 (6 bases). CDR1 and CDR2 (germline): MNHNS, SASEGT. This CDR3 is built from 15 residues. Trimming stripped 6 bases from V and 4 bases from J, with 16 bases between.

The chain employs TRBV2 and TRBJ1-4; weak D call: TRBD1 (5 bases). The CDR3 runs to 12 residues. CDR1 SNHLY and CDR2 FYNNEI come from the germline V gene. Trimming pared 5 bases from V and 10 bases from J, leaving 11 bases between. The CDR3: CASSTFGGKLFF. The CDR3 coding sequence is TGTGCCAGCAGTACCTTCGGGGGAAAACTGTTTTTT.

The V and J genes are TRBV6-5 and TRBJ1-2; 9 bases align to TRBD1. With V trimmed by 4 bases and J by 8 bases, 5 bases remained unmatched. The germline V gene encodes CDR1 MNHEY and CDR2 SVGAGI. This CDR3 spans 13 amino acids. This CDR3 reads CASSSGTGSGYTF. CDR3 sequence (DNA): TGTGCCAGCAGTTCCGGGACAGGGAGCGGCTACACCTTC.

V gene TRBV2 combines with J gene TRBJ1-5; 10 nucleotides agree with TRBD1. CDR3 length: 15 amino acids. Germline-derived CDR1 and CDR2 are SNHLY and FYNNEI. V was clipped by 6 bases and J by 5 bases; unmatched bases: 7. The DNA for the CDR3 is TGTGCCAGCAGAGAGACAGGGGGCATCGATCAGCCCCAGCATTTT. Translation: CASRETGGIDQPQHF.

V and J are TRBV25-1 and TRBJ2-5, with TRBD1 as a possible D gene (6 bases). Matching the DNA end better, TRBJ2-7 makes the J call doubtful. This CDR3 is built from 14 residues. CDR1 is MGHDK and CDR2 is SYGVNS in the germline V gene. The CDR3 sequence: CASSEYTGTYEQYF. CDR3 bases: TGTGCCAGCAGTGAGTACACAGGGACCTACGAGCAGTACTTC.

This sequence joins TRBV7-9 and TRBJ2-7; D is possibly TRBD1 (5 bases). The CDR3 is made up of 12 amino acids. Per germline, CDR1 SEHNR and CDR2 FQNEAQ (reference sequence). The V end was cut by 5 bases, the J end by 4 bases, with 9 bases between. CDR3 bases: TGTGCCAGCAGCCACGACAGATACGAGCAGTACTTC. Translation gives CASSHDRYEQYF.

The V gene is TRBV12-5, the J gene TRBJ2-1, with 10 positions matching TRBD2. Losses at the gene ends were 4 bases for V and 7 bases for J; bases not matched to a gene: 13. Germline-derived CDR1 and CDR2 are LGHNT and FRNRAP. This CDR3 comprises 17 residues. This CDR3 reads CASGSPVGTSGVNEQFF. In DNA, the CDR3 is TGTGCTAGTGGTTCTCCCGTGGGTACTAGCGGGGTAAATGAGCAGTTCTTC. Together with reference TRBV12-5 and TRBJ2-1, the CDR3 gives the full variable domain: DARVTQTPRHKVTEMGQEVTMRCQPILGHNTVFWYRQTMMQGLELLAYFRNRAPLDDSGMPKDRFSAEMPDATLATLKIQPSEPRDSAVYFCASGSPVGTSGVNEQFFGPGTRLTVL.

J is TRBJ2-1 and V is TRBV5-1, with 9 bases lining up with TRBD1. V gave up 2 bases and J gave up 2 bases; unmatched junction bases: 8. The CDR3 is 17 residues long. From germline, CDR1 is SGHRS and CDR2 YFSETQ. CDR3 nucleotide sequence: TGCGCCAGCAGCTTAAGGCCCGGGACAGGGACCTACAATGAGCAGTTCTTC. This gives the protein CASSLRPGTGTYNEQFF.

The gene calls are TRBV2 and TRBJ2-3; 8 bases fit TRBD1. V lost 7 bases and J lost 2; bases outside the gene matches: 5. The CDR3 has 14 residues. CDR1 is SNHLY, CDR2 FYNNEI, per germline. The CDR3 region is CASMRDRNTDTQYF. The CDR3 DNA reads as TGTGCCAGCATGAGGGACAGGAACACAGATACGCAGTATTTT.

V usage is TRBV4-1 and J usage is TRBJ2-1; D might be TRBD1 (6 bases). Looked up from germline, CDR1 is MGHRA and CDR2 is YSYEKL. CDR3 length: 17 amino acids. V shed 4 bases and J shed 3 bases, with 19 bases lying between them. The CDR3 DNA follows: TGCGCCAGCAGCCGCCAAGTCCCAGGGGTCGGCTACAATGAGCAGTTCTTC. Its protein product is CASSRQVPGVGYNEQFF.

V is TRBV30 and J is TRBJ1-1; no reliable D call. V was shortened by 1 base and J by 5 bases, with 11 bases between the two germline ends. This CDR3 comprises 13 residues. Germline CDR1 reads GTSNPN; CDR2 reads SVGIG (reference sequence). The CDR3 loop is CAWSGYARTEAFF. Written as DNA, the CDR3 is TGTGCCTGGAGTGGGTACGCCAGGACTGAAGCTTTCTTT.

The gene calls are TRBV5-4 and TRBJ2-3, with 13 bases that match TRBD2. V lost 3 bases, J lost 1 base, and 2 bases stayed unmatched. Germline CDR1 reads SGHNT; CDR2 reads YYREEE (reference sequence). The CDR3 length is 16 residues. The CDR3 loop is CASSSGTSGGTDTQYF. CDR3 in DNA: TGTGCCAGCAGCTCCGGGACTAGCGGGGGCACAGATACGCAGTATTTT.

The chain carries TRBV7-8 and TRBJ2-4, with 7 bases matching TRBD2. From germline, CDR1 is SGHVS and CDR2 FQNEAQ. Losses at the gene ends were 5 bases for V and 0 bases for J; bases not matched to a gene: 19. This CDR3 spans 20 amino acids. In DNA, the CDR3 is TGTGCCAGCAGCACCCGGAGGAGGGCGGGGGATTCTATAGCCAAAAACATTCAGTACTTC. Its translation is CASSTRRRAGDSIAKNIQYF.

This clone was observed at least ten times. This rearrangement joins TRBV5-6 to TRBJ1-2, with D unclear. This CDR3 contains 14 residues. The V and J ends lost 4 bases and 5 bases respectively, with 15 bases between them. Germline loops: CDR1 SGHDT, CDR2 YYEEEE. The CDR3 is CASSPPEGRYGYTF. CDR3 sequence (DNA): TGTGCCAGCAGCCCTCCTGAGGGCCGGTATGGCTACACCTTC.

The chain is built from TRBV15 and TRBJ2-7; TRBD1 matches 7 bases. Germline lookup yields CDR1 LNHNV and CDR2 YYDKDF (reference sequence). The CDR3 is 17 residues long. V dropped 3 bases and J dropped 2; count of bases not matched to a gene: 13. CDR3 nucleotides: TGTGCCACCAGCAGGGCCCTAACAGGGGATTTCACCTACGAGCAGTACTTC. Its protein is CATSRALTGDFTYEQYF. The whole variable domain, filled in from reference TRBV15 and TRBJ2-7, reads DAMVIQNPRYQVTQFGKPVTLSCSQTLNHNVMYWYQQKSSQAPKLLFHYYDKDFNNEADTPDNFQSRRPNTSFCFLDIRSPGLGDTAMYLCATSRALTGDFTYEQYFGPGTRLTVT.

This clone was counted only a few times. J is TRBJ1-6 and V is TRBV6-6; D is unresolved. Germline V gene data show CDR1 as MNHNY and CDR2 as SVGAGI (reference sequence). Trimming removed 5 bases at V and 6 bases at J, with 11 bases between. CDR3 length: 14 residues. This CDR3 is CASSPAGSNSPLHF. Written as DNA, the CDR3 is TGTGCCAGCAGTCCCGCCGGGAGTAATTCACCCCTCCACTTT.

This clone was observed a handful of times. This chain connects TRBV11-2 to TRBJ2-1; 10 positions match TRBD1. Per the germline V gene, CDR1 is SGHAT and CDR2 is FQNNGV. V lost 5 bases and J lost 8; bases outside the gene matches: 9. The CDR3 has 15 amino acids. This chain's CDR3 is CASSQTGGSLDEQFF. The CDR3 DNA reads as TGTGCCAGCAGCCAGACAGGGGGCTCTCTCGATGAGCAGTTCTTC.

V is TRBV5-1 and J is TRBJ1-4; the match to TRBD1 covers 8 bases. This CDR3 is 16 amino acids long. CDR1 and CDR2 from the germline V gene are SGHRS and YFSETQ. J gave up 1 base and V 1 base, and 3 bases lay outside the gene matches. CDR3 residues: CASSLYRGETNEKLFF. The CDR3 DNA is TGCGCCAGCAGCTTGTACAGGGGGGAAACTAATGAAAAACTGTTTTTT.

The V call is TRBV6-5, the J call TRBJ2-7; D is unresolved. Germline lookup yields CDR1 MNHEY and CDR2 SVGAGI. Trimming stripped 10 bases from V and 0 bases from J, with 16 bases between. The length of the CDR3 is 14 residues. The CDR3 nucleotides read TGTGCCACCACGAAGAGTCCAGGCTCCTACGAGCAGTACTTC. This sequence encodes CATTKSPGSYEQYF.

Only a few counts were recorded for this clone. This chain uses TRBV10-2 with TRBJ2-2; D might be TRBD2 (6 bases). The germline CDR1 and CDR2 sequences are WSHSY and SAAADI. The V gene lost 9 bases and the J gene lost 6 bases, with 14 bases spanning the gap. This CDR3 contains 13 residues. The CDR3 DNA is TGCGCCAGTGCGGGGAAGGGCCCCGGGGAGCTGTTTTTT. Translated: CASAGKGPGELFF.